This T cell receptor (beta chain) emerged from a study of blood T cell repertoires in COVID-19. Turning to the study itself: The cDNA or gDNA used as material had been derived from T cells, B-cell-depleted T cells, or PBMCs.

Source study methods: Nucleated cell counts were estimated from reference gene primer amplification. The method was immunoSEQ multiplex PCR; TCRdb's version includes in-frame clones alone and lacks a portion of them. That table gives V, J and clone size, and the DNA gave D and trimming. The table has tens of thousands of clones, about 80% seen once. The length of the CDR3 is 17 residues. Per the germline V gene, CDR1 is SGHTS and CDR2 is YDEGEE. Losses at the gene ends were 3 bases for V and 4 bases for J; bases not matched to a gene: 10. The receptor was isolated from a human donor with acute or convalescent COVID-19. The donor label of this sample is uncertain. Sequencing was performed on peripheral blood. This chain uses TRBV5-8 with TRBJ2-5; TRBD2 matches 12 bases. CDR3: CASSSGLAGTGGETQYF. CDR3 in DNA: TGTGCCAGCAGCTCGGGACTAGCGGGTACCGGGGGAGAGACCCAGTACTTC.